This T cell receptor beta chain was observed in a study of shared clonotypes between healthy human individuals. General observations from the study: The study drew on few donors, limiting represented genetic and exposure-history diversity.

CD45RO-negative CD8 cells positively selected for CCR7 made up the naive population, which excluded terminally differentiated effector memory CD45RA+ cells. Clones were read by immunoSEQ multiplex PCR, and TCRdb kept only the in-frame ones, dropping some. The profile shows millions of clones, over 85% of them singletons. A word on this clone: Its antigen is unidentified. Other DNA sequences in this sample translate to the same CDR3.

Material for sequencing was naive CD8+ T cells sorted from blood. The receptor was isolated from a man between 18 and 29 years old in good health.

The CDR3 DNA follows: TGTGCCAGCAGCGGCGACAGCTCCTACGAGCAGTACTTC. This sequence encodes CASSGDSSYEQYF. The chain is built from TRBV13 and TRBJ2-7, with D perhaps TRBD1 (5 bases). This CDR3 comprises 13 residues. Germline V gene lookup returns CDR1 PRHDT and CDR2 FYEKMQ (reference sequence). Deletions cut 5 bases from V and 0 bases from J, with 8 bases between.